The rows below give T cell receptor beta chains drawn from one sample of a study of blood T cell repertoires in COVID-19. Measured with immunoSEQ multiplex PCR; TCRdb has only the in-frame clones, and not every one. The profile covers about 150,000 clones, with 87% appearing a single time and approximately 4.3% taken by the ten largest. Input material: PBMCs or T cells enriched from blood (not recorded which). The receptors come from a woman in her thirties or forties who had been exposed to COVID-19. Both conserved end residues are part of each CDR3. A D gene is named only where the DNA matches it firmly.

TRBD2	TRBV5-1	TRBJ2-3	CASSPRLTSGDIHPQGDTQYF
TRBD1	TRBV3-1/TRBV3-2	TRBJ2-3	CASSHRGSTDTQYF
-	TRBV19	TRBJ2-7	CASRGNTYEQYF
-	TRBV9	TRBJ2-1	CASSVVIRGHKMFRVVDEQFF
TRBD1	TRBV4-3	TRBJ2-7	CASSHGTGSGEQYF
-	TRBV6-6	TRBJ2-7	CASSRQRHEQYF
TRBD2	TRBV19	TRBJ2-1	CASSTSGNRNNEQFF
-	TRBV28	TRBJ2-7	CASRSNYEQYF
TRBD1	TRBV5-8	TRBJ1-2	CASSPWDSTYNYGYTF
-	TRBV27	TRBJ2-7	CASSRYPYEQYF
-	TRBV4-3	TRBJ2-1	CASSRRLEASNEQFF
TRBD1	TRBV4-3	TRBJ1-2	CASSHSDRGQGGYTF
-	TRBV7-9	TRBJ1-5	CASSLPGGGDQPQHF
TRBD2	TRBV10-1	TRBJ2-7	CASSPFTSGSYEQYF
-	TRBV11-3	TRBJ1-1	CASSLRVNTEAFF
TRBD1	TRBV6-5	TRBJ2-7	CASSYTGQGRNEQYF
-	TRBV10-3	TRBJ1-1	CAISGLGNGNTEAFF
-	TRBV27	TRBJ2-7	CASSFSGNHEQYF